This passage covers 27 T cell receptor beta chains from one sample sequenced in a study of OX40 agonist ivuxolimab in advanced cancers. The assay was immunoSEQ multiplex PCR, and TCRdb's table has in-frame clones only and misses some. This sample has tens of thousands of clones, with about four fifths found just once. The sequencing used CD4+ or CD8+ T cells sorted from blood, collected in a trial of the OX40 agonist ivuxolimab. All receptors derive from an adult with an advanced solid tumor such as melanoma, head and neck, liver or kidney cancer.

This chain uses TRBV7-9 with TRBJ1-3; TRBD1 aligns across 8 bases. Looked up from germline, CDR1 is SEHNR and CDR2 is FQNEAQ (reference sequence). With 5 bases clipped from V and 0 bases from J, the junction kept 9 bases outside the gene matches. The CDR3 has 17 residues. The CDR3 protein is CASSPLTGANSGNTIYF. The DNA for the CDR3 is TGTGCCAGCAGCCCACTGACAGGGGCCAACTCTGGAAACACCATATATTTT. Variable domain in full (rest from reference TRBV7-9 and TRBJ1-3): DTGVSQNPRHKITKRGQNVTFRCDPISEHNRLYWYRQTLGQGPEFLTYFQNEAQLEKSRLLSDRFSAERPKGSFSTLEIQRTEQGDSAMYLCASSPLTGANSGNTIYFGEGSWLTVV.

V usage is TRBV28 and J usage is TRBJ1-2, with D uncertain. CDR3 size: 14 residues. Per the germline V gene, CDR1 is MDHEN and CDR2 is SYDVKM. V lost 6 bases and J 5 bases, leaving 16 bases between the germline ends. The CDR3 DNA follows: TGTGCCAGCAGCTACCCCCTAGGTACTTATGGCTACACCTTC. Encoded protein: CASSYPLGTYGYTF.

The chain uses TRBV2 and TRBJ2-6; unclear D gene. The CDR3 spans 15 residues. V dropped 4 bases and J dropped 0 bases, with 7 bases sitting between them. Per the germline V gene, CDR1 is SNHLY and CDR2 is FYNNEI. The CDR3 DNA reads TGTGCCAGCAGTGCAGAAACCTCTGGGGCCAACGTCCTGACTTTC. Its protein is CASSAETSGANVLTF.

This clone was observed a handful of times. The genes are TRBV2 and TRBJ1-6; no clear D gene. The V gene's germline CDR1 is SNHLY and CDR2 FYNNEI. The CDR3 spans 13 residues. V was shortened by 8 bases and J by 5 bases, with 10 bases between the two germline ends. CDR3 in amino acids: CASSTSDNSPLHF. CDR3 sequence (DNA): TGTGCCAGCTCGACAAGCGATAATTCACCCCTCCACTTT.

The chain links TRBV6-6 to TRBJ2-7; D is undetermined. Trimming took 6 bases from V and 9 from J, leaving 18 bases between them. The CDR3 has 13 amino acids. The germline gives CDR1 MNHNY, CDR2 SVGAGI (reference sequence). The CDR3 nucleotides are TGTGCCAGCAGCCACTCAACCACGTTTGGGCAGTACGTC. Translated, it gives CASSHSTTFGQYV.

The gene calls are TRBV7-3 and TRBJ2-2, with D hard to call. Trimming cost V 5 bases and J 6 bases, with 10 bases left between them. The germline V gene has CDR1 SGHTA and CDR2 FQGTGA. CDR3 length: 13 amino acids. The CDR3 loop reads CASSPPGAGELFF. CDR3 in DNA: TGTGCCAGCAGCCCCCCGGGCGCCGGGGAGCTGTTTTTT.

This clone ranks as medium-sized. The genes are TRBV6-1 and TRBJ1-2, with 10 bases lining up with TRBD1. V lost 2 bases, J lost 5 bases, and 11 bases stayed unmatched. The CDR3 contains 17 residues. Germline V lookup: CDR1 MNHNS, CDR2 SASEGT. CDR3 residues: CASSERDRGRKGYGYTF. As DNA, the CDR3 is TGTGCCAGCAGTGAAAGGGACAGGGGACGAAAGGGGTATGGCTACACCTTC.

The gene calls are TRBV21-1 and TRBJ2-2; TRBD1 was called by the table and not checked on the DNA. TRBV21-1 is tagged as a pseudogene. This CDR3 has 17 residues. Here the CDR3 reads CASNNPCPPSGTGELFF. The CDR3 coding sequence is TGTGCCAGCAATAACCCCTGCCCACCCTCAGGCACCGGGGAGCTGTTTTTT.

The chain has TRBV25-1 and TRBJ1-3; D uncertain. V lost 3 bases, J lost 3 bases, and 3 bases lay in between. Germline V CDR1 and CDR2: MGHDK, SYGVNS. This CDR3 is built from 12 residues. The CDR3 region is CASSDYGNTIYF. The CDR3 DNA is TGTGCCAGCAGTGATTATGGAAACACCATATATTTT.

The chain recombines TRBV28 with TRBJ1-2; no firm D call. The CDR3 length is 11 residues. The germline gives CDR1 MDHEN, CDR2 SYDVKM. V lost 3 bases and J 1 base, leaving 0 bases between the germline ends. In nucleotides, the CDR3 is TGTGCCAGCAGTTTTAACTATGGCTACACCTTC. This gives the protein CASSFNYGYTF.

V gene TRBV6-6 combines with J gene TRBJ2-5, with TRBD2 identical over 7 bases. Trimming at V came to 0 bases and at J to 5 bases, leaving 3 bases not matched to a gene. Looked up from germline, CDR1 is MNHNY and CDR2 is SVGAGI (reference sequence). The CDR3 spans 14 residues. CDR3 region: CASSYSGGGETQYF. The CDR3 bases are TGTGCCAGCAGTTACTCCGGGGGAGGGGAGACCCAGTACTTC.

The J gene is TRBJ1-2, the V gene TRBV28, with no clear D. This CDR3 has 15 residues. Germline V gene data show CDR1 as MDHEN and CDR2 as SYDVKM. Trimming pared 5 bases from V and 0 bases from J, leaving 13 bases between. As DNA, the CDR3 is TGTGCCAGCAGTCCTCCGGGCCTTTCTAACTATGGCTACACCTTC. Translating it yields CASSPPGLSNYGYTF.

The J gene is TRBJ1-5, the V gene TRBV5-1; 7 bases match TRBD1. The CDR3 sequence is 14 residues long. The J segment lost 7 bases and the V segment lost 4 bases, leaving 8 bases of the junction unmatched. The germline V gene has CDR1 SGHRS and CDR2 YFSETQ. The CDR3 DNA is TGCGCCAGCAGCCCAAGACAGGGCCTCCAGCCCCAGCATTTT. This translates into CASSPRQGLQPQHF.

The gene calls are TRBV30 and TRBJ1-4, with D unresolved. The CDR3 contains 11 residues. CDR1 and CDR2 from the germline V gene are GTSNPN and SVGIG (reference sequence). V shed 0 bases and J shed 7 bases, with 3 bases lying between them. CDR3 nucleotide sequence: TGTGCCTGGAGTGTAGCTGAAAAACTGTTTTTT. This encodes CAWSVAEKLFF.

The chain recombines TRBV11-2 with TRBJ1-2; D is uncertain. The CDR3 has 13 amino acids. CDR1 SGHAT and CDR2 FQNNGV come from the germline V gene. V was pared by 2 bases and J by 3 bases, with 7 bases between. CDR3 residues: CASSLSTDYGYTF. CDR3 coding DNA: TGTGCCAGCAGCTTATCCACGGACTATGGCTACACCTTC.

CDR3 bases: TGTGCCAGCAGCGCTTCAGGGGTATCACCCCTCCACTTT. Its translation: CASSASGVSPLHF. This chain connects TRBV9 to TRBJ1-6; tentative D call: TRBD1 (6 bases). There are 13 residues in the CDR3. CDR1 and CDR2 (germline): SGDLS, YYNGEE. The V end was cut by 3 bases, the J end by 10 bases, with 11 bases between.

The chain couples TRBV19 to TRBJ1-5, with unresolved D. V was cut by 3 bases and J by 3 bases, with 12 bases left in between. The CDR3 is made up of 15 amino acids. CDR1 and CDR2 (germline): LNHDA, SQIVND (reference sequence). CDR3 in DNA: TGTGCCAGTAGTATTCGGATCACCCTCAATCAGCCCCAGCATTTT. This encodes CASSIRITLNQPQHF.

This clone showed up just a few times. CDR3 region: CASSLLSGLAGGHEQFF. For the CDR3, the DNA is TGTGCCAGCAGCTTACTCTCAGGACTAGCGGGGGGTCATGAGCAGTTCTTC. The chain couples TRBV7-2 to TRBJ2-1; TRBD2 agrees at 14 bases. V shed 2 bases, J shed 8 bases, and the junction held 8 bases outside the gene matches. The CDR3 has 17 amino acids. CDR1 and CDR2 (germline): SGHTA, FQGNSA.

This chain joins TRBV30 and TRBJ1-5; TRBD1 matches at 9 bases. V shed 5 bases, J shed 7 bases, and the junction held 15 bases outside the gene matches. The germline V gene has CDR1 GTSNPN and CDR2 SVGIG (reference sequence). This CDR3 has 16 amino acids. CDR3 DNA: TGTGCCTGGTCCAGGGCGGGACAGGGTGTATACCAGCCCCAGCATTTT. This sequence encodes CAWSRAGQGVYQPQHF. The variable domain in full, with the rest retrieved from reference TRBV30 and TRBJ1-5, is SQTIHQWPATLVQPVGSPLSLECTVEGTSNPNLYWYRQAAGRGLQLLFYSVGIGQISSEVPQNLSASRPQDRQFILSSKKLLLSDSGFYLCAWSRAGQGVYQPQHFGDGTRLSIL.

V and J are TRBV6-1 and TRBJ2-5, with 10 bases matching TRBD1. Germline V gene lookup returns CDR1 MNHNS and CDR2 SASEGT. The CDR3 totals 16 residues. Trimming removed 3 bases from V and 4 bases from J; junction bases left unmatched: 8. CDR3 DNA: TGTGCCAGCAGTGAGGGGACAGGGGTTCAGCGAGAGACCCAGTACTTC. This sequence encodes CASSEGTGVQRETQYF.

The chain is built from TRBV5-1 and TRBJ2-2, with unresolved D. This CDR3 has 13 amino acids. Per the germline V gene, CDR1 is SGHRS and CDR2 is YFSETQ. The V end lost 7 bases, the J end lost 6 bases, and 13 bases lay between the germline ends. Written as DNA, the CDR3 is TGCGCCAGCGTACCGGGTTCCTCCGGGGAGCTGTTTTTT. Its translation is CASVPGSSGELFF.

The chain joins TRBV29-1 to TRBJ1-2, with D possibly TRBD1 on 5 matching bases. The CDR3 runs to 14 residues. The V and J ends lost 4 bases and 3 bases respectively, with 15 bases between them. Germline V gene data show CDR1 as SQVTM and CDR2 as ANQGSEA. The CDR3 DNA follows: TGCAGCGTTGGTCCCACGGGGACGGACTATGGCTACACCTTC. It codes for CSVGPTGTDYGYTF.

The chain is built from TRBV13 and TRBJ2-7; D gene unclear. The CDR3 loop spans 14 amino acids. V lost 0 bases, J lost 1 base, and 7 bases lay in between. Germline assignment: CDR1 PRHDT and CDR2 FYEKMQ (reference sequence). CDR3 in amino acids: CASSLGLGSYEQYF. The CDR3 DNA sequence: TGTGCCAGCAGCTTAGGGCTGGGGTCCTACGAGCAGTACTTC.

The chain is built from TRBV7-9 and TRBJ2-7; 10 bases agree with TRBD1. V lost 4 bases and J lost 2; bases outside the gene matches: 2. The germline CDR1 and CDR2 sequences are SEHNR and FQNEAQ (reference sequence). The CDR3 is 14 amino acids. The CDR3 here is CASSSGQGTYEQYV. CDR3 in DNA: TGTGCCAGCAGCTCGGGACAGGGGACCTACGAGCAGTACGTC.

V is TRBV5-6 and J is TRBJ1-2; TRBD1 is a possible D gene (6 bases). Germline V CDR1 and CDR2: SGHDT, YYEEEE. Between the trimmed V and J ends, which lost 1 base and 7 bases, there was a span of 11 bases. This CDR3 contains 13 residues. The CDR3 loop is CASSLRGYGGYTF. The CDR3 DNA reads TGTGCCAGCAGCTTGAGGGGGTATGGTGGCTACACCTTC. The variable domain in full, with the rest retrieved from reference TRBV5-6 and TRBJ1-2, is DAGVTQSPTHLIKTRGQQVTLRCSPKSGHDTVSWYQQALGQGPQFIFQYYEEEERQRGNFPDRFSGHQFPNYSSELNVNALLLGDSALYLCASSLRGYGGYTFGSGTRLTVV.

The chain carries TRBV5-4 and TRBJ2-5, with D tentatively TRBD2 (6 bases). The germline V and J ends were trimmed by 4 bases and 5 bases, with 12 bases remaining between them. There are 13 residues in the CDR3. Germline loops: CDR1 SGHNT, CDR2 YYREEE (reference sequence). For the CDR3, the DNA is TGTGCCAGCAGCCCTACTAGCCGGGAGACCCAGTACTTC. Its translation is CASSPTSRETQYF. Full variable domain (remainder filled in from reference TRBV5-4 and TRBJ2-5): ETGVTQSPTHLIKTRGQQVTLRCSSQSGHNTVSWYQQALGQGPQFIFQYYREEENGRGNFPPRFSGLQFPNYSSELNVNALELDDSALYLCASSPTSRETQYFGPGTRLLVL.

This chain links TRBV5-4 with TRBJ2-5; TRBD2 matches at 10 bases. The CDR3 covers 15 residues. The germline CDR1 and CDR2 sequences are SGHNT and YYREEE (reference sequence). V was pared by 0 bases and J by 6 bases, with 5 bases of the junction left unmatched. This chain's CDR3 is CASSLESGGAKTQYF. Written as DNA, the CDR3 is TGTGCCAGCAGCTTGGAAAGCGGGGGGGCGAAGACCCAGTACTTC.